The present T cell receptor beta chain was sequenced within a study of OX40 agonist ivuxolimab in advanced cancers. Study details: Past anti-PD-1, anti-PD-L1 or anti-CTLA-4 therapy was accepted, and roughly 42% had received some.

Profiling relied on immunoSEQ multiplex PCR, and the TCRdb table lists in-frame clones only, not all of them. This sample has 60,000 to 100,000 clones, with over 80% found just once. Patients had blood sampled at baseline and again on cycle 4 day 1 and cycle 7 day 1. Remarks on this clone: Its cognate antigen is unknown.

The CDR3 covers 16 residues. Germline CDR1 is MGHRA and CDR2 is YSYEKL. Trimming took 1 base from V and 8 from J; bases not matched to a gene: 13. Notes on the study in general: Clones of CD4+ and CD8+ blood T cells grew by week 6 at doses of 0.1 to 3.0 mg/kg. There were, on average, more expanded clones in CD8+ T cells than in CD4+.

Sequenced here: CD4+ or CD8+ T cells sorted from blood, sampled in a trial of the OX40 agonist ivuxolimab. V gene TRBV4-1 combines with J gene TRBJ1-2; 7 bases fit TRBD1. The TCR was taken from an adult with an advanced solid tumor such as melanoma, head and neck, liver or kidney cancer. The CDR3 is CASSQAFEQGLGGYTF. CDR3 bases: TGCGCCAGCAGCCAAGCCTTTGAACAGGGGCTTGGGGGCTACACCTTC.